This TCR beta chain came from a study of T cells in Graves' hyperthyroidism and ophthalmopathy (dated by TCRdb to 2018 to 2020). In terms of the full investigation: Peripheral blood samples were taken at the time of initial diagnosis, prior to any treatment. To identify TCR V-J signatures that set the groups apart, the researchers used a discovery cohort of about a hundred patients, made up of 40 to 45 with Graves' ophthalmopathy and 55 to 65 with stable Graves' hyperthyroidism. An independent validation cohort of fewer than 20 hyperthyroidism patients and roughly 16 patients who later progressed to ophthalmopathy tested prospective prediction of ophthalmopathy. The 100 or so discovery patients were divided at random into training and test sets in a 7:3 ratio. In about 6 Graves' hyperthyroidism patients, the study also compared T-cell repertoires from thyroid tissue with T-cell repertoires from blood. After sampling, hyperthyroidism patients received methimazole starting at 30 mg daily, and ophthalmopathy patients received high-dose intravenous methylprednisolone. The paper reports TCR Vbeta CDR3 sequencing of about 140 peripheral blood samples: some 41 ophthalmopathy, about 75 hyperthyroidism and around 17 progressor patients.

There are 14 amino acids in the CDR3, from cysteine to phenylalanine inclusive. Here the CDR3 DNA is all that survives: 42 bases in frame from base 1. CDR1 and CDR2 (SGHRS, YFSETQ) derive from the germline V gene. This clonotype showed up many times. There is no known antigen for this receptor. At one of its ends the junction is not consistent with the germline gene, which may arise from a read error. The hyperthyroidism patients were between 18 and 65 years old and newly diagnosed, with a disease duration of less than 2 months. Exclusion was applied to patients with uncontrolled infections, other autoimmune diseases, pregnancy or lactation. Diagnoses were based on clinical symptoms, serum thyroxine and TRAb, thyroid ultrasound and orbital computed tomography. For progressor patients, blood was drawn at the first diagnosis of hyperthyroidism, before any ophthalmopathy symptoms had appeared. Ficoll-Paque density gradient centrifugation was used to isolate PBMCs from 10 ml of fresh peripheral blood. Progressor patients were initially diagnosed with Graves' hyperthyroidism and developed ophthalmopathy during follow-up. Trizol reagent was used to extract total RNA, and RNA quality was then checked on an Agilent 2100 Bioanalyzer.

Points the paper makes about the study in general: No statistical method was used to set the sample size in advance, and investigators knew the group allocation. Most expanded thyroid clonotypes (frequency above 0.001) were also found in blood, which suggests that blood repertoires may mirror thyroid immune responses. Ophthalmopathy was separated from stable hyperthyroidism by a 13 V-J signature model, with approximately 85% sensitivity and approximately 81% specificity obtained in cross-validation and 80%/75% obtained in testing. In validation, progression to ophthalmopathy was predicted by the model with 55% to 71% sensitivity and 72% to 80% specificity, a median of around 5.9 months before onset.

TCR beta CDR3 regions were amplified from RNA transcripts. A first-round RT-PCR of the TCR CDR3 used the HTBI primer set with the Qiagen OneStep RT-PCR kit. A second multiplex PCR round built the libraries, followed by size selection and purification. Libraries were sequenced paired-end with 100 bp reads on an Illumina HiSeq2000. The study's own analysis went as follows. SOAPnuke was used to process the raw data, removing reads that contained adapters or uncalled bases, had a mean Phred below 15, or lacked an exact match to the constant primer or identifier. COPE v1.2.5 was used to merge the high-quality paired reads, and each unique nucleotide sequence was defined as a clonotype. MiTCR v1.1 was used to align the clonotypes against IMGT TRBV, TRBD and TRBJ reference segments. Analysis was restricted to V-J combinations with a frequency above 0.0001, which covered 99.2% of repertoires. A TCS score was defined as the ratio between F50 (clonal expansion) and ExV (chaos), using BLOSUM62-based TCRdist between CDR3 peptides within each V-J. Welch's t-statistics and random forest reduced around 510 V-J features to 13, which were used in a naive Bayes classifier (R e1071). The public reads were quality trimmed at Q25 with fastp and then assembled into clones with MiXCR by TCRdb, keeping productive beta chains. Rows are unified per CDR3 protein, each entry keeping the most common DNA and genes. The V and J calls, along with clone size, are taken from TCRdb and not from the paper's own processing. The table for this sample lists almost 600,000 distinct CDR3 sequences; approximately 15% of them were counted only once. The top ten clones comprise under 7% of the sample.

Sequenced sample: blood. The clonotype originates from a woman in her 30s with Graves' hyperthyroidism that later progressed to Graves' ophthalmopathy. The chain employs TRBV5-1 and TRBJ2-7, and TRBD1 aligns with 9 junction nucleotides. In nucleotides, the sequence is TGTGCCAGCAGCTTGGACAGGGGCTCCTACGAGCAGTACTTC. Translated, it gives CASSLDRGSYEQYF. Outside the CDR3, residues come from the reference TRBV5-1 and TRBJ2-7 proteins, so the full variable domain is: KAGVTQTPRYLIKTRGQQVTLSCSPISGHRSVSWYQQTPGQGLQFLFEYFSETQRNKGNFPGRFSGRQFSNSRSEMNVSTLELGDSALYLCASSLDRGSYEQYFGPGTRLTVT.